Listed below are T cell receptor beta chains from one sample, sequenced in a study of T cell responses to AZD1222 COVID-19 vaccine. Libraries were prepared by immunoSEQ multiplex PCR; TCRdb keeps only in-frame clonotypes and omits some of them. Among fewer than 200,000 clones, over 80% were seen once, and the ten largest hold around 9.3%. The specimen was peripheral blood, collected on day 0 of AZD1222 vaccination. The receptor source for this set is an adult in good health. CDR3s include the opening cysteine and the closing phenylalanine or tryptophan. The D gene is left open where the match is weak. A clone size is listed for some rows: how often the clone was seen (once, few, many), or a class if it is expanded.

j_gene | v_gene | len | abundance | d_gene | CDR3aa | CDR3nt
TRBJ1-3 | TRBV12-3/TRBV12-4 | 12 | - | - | CASRGGEGTIYF | TGTGCCAGCAGGGGGGGGGAAGGCACCATATATTTT
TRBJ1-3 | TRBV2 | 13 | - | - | CASRRSSGNTIYF | TGTGCCAGCAGACGTAGCTCTGGAAACACCATATATTTT
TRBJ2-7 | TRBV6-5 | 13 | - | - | CASRRGRANEQYF | TGTGCCAGCCGGAGGGGAAGGGCGAACGAGCAGTACTTC
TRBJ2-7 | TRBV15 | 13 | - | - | CATSRDVGAPQYF | TGTGCCACCAGCAGAGATGTGGGGGCCCCGCAGTACTTC
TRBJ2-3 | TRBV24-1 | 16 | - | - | CATSDARTQSTDTQYF | TGTGCCACCAGTGATGCCCGGACTCAAAGCACAGATACGCAGTATTTT
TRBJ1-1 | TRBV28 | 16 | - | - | CASTETRGLVNTEAFF | TGTGCCAGCACCGAAACTCGGGGGCTAGTGAACACTGAAGCTTTCTTT
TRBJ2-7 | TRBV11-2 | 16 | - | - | CASRPKNRVGPYEQYF | TGTGCCAGCAGACCAAAAAACAGGGTAGGCCCCTACGAGCAGTACTTC
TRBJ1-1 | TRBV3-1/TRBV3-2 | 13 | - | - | CASSGTANTEAFF | TGTGCCAGCAGTGGGACGGCGAACACTGAAGCTTTCTTT
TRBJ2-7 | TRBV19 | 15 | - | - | CASSFRTFSSYEQYF | TGTGCCAGTAGTTTTCGGACCTTTAGCTCCTACGAGCAGTACTTC
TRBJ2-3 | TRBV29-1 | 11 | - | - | CSSYRTDTQYF | TGCAGCTCATATCGCACAGATACGCAGTATTTT
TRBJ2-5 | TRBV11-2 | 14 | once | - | CASSLDVAQETQYF | TGTGCCAGCAGCTTAGATGTTGCCCAAGAGACCCAGTACTTC
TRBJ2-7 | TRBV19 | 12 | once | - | CASSNFFYEQYF | TGTGCCAGTAGTAACTTCTTCTACGAGCAGTACTTC
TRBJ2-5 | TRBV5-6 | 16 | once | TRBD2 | CASSNRGRALGETQYF | TGTGCCAGCTCAAATCGGGGGAGGGCTTTGGGGGAGACCCAGTACTTC
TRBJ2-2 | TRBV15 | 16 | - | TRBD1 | CATNFLQGVDTGELFF | TGTGCCACCAACTTCCTACAGGGGGTAGATACCGGGGAGCTGTTTTTT
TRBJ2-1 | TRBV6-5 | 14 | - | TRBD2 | CASSQRGALNEQFF | TGTGCCAGCAGCCAGCGGGGGGCCCTCAATGAGCAGTTCTTC
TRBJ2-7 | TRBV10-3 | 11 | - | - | CAISDAAWQYF | TGTGCCATCTCGGACGCGGCGTGGCAGTACTTC
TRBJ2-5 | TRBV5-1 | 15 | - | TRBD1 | CASSRGTGGFETQYF | TGCGCCAGCAGCCGCGGGACAGGGGGCTTTGAGACCCAGTACTTC
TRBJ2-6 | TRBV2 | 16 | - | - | CATSRASSSGANVLTF | TGTGCCACCAGCCGGGCTAGCTCCTCTGGGGCCAACGTCCTGACTTTC
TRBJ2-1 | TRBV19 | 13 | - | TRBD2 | CASRLAGVDEQFF | TGTGCCAGTAGACTAGCGGGAGTGGATGAGCAGTTCTTC
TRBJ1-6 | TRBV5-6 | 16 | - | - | CASSSPRRTTNSPLHF | TGTGCCAGCAGCTCTCCTAGGCGAACAACAAATTCACCCCTCCACTTT
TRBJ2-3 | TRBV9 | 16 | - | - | CASSVAAGSNTDTQYF | TGTGCCAGCAGCGTAGCCGCGGGGTCTAACACAGATACGCAGTATTTT
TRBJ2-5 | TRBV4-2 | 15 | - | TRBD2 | CASSRSERGGETQYF | TGTGCCAGCAGCCGTTCTGAGCGGGGCGGCGAGACCCAGTACTTC
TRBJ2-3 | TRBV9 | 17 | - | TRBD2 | CASSSVGGGASTDAQYF | TGTGCCAGCAGCTCAGTGGGCGGGGGTGCGAGCACAGATGCGCAGTATTTT
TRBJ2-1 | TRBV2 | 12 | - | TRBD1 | CTGGKGVNEQFF | TGCACAGGGGGCAAAGGGGTCAATGAGCAGTTCTTC
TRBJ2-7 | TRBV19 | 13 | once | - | CASSGTSSVEQYF | TGTGCCTCATCCGGGACTTCGTCGGTCGAGCAGTACTTC
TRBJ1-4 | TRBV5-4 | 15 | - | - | CASSLAGLSNEKLFF | TGTGCCAGCAGCTTGGCAGGGTTATCTAATGAAAAACTGTTTTTT
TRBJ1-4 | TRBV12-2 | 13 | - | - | CASRFPGAEKLFF | TGTGCAAGTCGCTTCCCCGGGGCTGAAAAACTGTTTTTT
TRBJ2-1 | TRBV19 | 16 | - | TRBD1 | CASSIRTGGGGNEQFF | TGTGCCAGTAGTATTCGGACAGGGGGCGGTGGCAATGAGCAGTTCTTC
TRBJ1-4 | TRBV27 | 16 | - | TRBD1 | CASRTGTGVVFEKLFF | TGTGCCAGCAGAACCGGGACAGGGGTAGTTTTTGAAAAACTGTTTTTT
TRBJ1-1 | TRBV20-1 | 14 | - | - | CSASRGFRNTEAFF | TGCAGTGCGAGTAGGGGTTTCCGGAACACTGAAGCTTTCTTT
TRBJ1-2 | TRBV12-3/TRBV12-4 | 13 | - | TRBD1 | CASTGQGTGGYTF | TGTGCCAGCACAGGACAGGGGACAGGTGGCTACACCTTC
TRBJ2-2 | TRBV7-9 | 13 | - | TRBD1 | CASRGQATGELFF | TGTGCCAGCAGGGGACAGGCCACCGGGGAGCTGTTTTTT
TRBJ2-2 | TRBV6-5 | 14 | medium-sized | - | CASEIGANTGELFF | TGTGCCAGCGAAATCGGAGCGAACACCGGGGAGCTGTTTTTT
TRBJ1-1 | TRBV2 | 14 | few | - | CASRQAGMNTEAFF | TGTGCCAGCAGACAGGCCGGGATGAACACTGAAGCTTTCTTT
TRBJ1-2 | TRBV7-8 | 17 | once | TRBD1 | CASSTYRDRSRNYGYTF | TGTGCCAGCAGCACCTACCGGGACAGGTCCCGGAACTATGGCTACACCTTC
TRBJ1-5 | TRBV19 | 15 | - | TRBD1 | CASERGRGQGQPQHF | TGTGCCAGCGAAAGGGGCAGGGGGCAAGGACAGCCCCAGCATTTT
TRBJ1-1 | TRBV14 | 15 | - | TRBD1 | CASSRGGQGRTEAFF | TGTGCCAGCAGCCGCGGCGGACAGGGGAGAACTGAAGCTTTCTTT
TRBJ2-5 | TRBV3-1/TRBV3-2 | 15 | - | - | CASSPSPGTGETQYF | TGTGCCAGCAGCCCATCCCCAGGGACGGGAGAGACCCAGTACTTC
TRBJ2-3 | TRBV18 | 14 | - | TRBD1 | CASSFGTGTDTQYF | TGTGCCAGCTCATTCGGGACAGGCACAGATACGCAGTATTTT
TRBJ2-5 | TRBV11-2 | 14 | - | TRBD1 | CASSLGTGAETQYF | TGTGCCAGCAGCTTAGGGACAGGGGCAGAGACCCAGTACTTC
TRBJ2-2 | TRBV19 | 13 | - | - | CASSISTTGELFF | TGTGCCAGTAGTATCTCCACCACCGGGGAGCTGTTTTTT
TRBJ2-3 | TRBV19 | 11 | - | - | CASSIGRTQYF | TGTGCCAGTAGTATTGGTCGTACGCAGTATTTT
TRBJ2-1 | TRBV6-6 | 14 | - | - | CASSTLQDYNEQFF | TGTGCCAGCAGTACCCTACAGGATTACAATGAGCAGTTCTTC
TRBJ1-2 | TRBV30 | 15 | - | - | CAWKSASLDSYGYTF | TGTGCCTGGAAAAGCGCAAGCCTCGATTCCTATGGCTACACCTTC
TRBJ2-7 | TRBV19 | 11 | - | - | CASSQAYEQYF | TGTGCCAGTAGCCAGGCGTACGAGCAGTACTTC
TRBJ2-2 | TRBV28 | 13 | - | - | CASNWRRTGELFF | TGTGCCAGCAACTGGAGACGGACCGGGGAGCTGTTTTTT
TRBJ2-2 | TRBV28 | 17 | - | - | CASSLGSRRLNTGELFF | TGTGCCAGCAGTTTAGGCAGCCGTCGCTTGAACACCGGGGAGCTGTTTTTT
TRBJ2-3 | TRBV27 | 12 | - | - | CASSIQGGTQYF | TGTGCCAGCAGTATACAAGGGGGAACGCAGTATTTT
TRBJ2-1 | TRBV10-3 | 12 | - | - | CAISGNDNEQFF | TGTGCCATCAGTGGCAACGACAATGAGCAGTTCTTC
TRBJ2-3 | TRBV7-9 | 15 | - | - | CASSPRGGVRDTQYF | TGTGCCAGCAGCCCACGGGGCGGGGTTCGTGATACGCAGTATTTT
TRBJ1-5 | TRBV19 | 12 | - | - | CASKDSYQPQHF | TGTGCCAGCAAGGACAGTTATCAGCCCCAGCATTTT
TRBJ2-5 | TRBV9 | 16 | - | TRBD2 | CASSVVWGSGTETQYF | TGTGCCAGCAGCGTAGTCTGGGGGAGCGGGACTGAGACCCAGTACTTC
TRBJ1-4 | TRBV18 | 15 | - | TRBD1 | CASSFGQGRNEKLFF | TGTGCCAGCTCATTTGGACAGGGACGAAATGAAAAACTGTTTTTT
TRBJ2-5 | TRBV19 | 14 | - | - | CASSLDWGPETQYF | TGTGCCAGTAGTCTCGATTGGGGTCCCGAGACCCAGTACTTC
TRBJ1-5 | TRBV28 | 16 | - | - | CASSHGGSGSNQPQHF | TGTGCCAGCAGTCATGGGGGCAGCGGGAGCAATCAGCCCCAGCATTTT